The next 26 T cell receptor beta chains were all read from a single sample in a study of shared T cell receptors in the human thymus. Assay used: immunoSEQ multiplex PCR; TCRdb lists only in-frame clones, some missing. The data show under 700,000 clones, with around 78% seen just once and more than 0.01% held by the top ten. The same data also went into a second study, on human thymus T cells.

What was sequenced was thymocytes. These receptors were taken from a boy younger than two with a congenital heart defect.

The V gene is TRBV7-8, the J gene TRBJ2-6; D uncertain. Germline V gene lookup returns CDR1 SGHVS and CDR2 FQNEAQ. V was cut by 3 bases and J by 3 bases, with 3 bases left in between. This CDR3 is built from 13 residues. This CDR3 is CASSFRGANVLTF. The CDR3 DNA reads TGTGCCAGCAGCTTCCGTGGGGCCAACGTCCTGACTTTC.

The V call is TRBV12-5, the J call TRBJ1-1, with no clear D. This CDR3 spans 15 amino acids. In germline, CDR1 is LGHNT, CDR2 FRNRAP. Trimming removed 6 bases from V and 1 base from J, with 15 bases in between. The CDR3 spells CASGLPGWRNTEAFF. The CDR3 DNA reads TGTGCTAGTGGGTTGCCGGGGTGGAGGAACACTGAAGCTTTCTTT. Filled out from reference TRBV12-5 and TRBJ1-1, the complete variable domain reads DARVTQTPRHKVTEMGQEVTMRCQPILGHNTVFWYRQTMMQGLELLAYFRNRAPLDDSGMPKDRFSAEMPDATLATLKIQPSEPRDSAVYFCASGLPGWRNTEAFFGQGTRLTVV.

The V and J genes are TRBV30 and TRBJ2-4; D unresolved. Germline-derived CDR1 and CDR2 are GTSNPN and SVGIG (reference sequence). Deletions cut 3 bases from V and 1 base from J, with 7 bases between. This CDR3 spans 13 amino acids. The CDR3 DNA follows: TGTGCCTGGAGACTCGGGGCCAAAAACATTCAGTACTTC. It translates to CAWRLGAKNIQYF.

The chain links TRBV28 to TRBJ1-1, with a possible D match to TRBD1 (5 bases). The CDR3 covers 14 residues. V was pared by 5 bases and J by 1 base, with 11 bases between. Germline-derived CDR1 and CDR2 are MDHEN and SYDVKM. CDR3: CASSAQGTNTEAFF. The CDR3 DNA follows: TGTGCCAGCAGTGCCCAGGGTACGAACACTGAAGCTTTCTTT.

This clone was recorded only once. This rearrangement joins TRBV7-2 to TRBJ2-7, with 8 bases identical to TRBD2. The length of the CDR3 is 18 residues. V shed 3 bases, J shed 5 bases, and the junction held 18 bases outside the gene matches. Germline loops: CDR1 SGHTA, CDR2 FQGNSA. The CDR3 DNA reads TGTGCCAGCAGCTTGAGGGGCAGGGCGCGGGAGGCGTCCCACGAGCAGTACTTC. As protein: CASSLRGRAREASHEQYF.

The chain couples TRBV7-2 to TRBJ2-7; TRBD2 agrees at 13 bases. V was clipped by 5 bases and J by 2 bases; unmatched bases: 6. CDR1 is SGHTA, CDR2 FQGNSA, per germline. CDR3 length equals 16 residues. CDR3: CASSPTSGRAAYEQYF. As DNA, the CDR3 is TGTGCCAGCAGCCCAACTAGCGGGAGGGCCGCCTACGAGCAGTACTTC. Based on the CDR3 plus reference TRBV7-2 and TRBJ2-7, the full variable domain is GAGVSQSPSNKVTEKGKDVELRCDPISGHTALYWYRQSLGQGLEFLIYFQGNSAPDKSGLPSDRFSAERTGGSVSTLTIQRTQQEDSAVYLCASSPTSGRAAYEQYFGPGTRLTVT.

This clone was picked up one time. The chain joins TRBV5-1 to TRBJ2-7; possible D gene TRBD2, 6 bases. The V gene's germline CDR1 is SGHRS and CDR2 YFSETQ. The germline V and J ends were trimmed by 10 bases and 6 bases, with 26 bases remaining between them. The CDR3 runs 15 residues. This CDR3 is CASSRQRVGSTEQYF. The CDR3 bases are TGCGCCTCATCCCGGCAGCGGGTGGGATCCACCGAGCAGTACTTC.

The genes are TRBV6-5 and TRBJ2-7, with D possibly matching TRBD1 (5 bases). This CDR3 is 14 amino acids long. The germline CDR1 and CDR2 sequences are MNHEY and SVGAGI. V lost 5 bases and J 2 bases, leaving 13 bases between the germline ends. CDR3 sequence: CASSHRRPAYEQYF. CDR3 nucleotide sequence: TGTGCCAGCAGTCACAGGCGCCCAGCCTACGAGCAGTACTTC.

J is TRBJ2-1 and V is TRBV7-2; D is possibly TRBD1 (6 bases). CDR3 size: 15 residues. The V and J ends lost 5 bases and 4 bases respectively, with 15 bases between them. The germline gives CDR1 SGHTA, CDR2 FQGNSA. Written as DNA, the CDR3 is TGTGCCAGCAGCCGAACAGGGATGGGGTACAATGAGCAGTTCTTC. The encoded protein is CASSRTGMGYNEQFF. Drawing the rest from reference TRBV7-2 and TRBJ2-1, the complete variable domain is GAGVSQSPSNKVTEKGKDVELRCDPISGHTALYWYRQSLGQGLEFLIYFQGNSAPDKSGLPSDRFSAERTGGSVSTLTIQRTQQEDSAVYLCASSRTGMGYNEQFFGPGTRLTVL.

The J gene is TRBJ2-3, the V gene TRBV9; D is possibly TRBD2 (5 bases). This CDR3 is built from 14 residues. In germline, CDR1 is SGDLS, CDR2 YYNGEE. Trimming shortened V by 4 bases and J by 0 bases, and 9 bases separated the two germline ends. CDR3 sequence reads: CASSPRTSTDTQYF. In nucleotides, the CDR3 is TGTGCCAGCAGCCCACGGACTAGCACAGATACGCAGTATTTT.

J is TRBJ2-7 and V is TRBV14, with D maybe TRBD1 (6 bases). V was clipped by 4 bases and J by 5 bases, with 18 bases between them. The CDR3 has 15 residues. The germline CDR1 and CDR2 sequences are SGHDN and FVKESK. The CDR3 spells CASSRFSRGSHEQYF. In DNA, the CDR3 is TGTGCCAGCAGCCGATTTTCCAGGGGTTCCCACGAGCAGTACTTC. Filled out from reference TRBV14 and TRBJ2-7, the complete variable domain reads EAGVTQFPSHSVIEKGQTVTLRCDPISGHDNLYWYRRVMGKEIKFLLHFVKESKQDESGMPNNRFLAERTGGTYSTLKVQPAELEDSGVYFCASSRFSRGSHEQYFGPGTRLTVT.

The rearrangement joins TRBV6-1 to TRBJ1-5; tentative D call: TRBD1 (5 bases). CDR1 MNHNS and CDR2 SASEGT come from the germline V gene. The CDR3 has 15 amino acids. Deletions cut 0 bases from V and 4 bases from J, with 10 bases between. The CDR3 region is CASSEAVGGNQPQHF. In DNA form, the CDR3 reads TGTGCCAGCAGTGAAGCGGTTGGGGGGAATCAGCCCCAGCATTTT.

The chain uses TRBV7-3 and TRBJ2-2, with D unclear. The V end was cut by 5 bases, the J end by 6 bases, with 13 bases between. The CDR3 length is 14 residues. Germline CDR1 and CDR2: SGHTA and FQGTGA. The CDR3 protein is CASSTQSEAGELFF. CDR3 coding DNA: TGTGCCAGCAGCACCCAGAGTGAGGCCGGGGAGCTGTTTTTT.

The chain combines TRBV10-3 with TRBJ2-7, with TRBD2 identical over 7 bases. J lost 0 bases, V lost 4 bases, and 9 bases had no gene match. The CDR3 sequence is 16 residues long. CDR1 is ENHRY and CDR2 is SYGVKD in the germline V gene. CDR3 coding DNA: TGTGCCATCAGTGCCACCGGGACTAAAAGCTCCTACGAGCAGTACTTC. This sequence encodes CAISATGTKSSYEQYF.

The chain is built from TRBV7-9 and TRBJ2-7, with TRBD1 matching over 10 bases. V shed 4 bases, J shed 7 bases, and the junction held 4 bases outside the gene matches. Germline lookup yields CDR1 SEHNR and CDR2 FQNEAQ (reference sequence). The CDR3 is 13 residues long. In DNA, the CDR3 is TGTGCCAGCAGCTCGACAGGGGGCCGGGAGCAGTACTTC. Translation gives CASSSTGGREQYF.

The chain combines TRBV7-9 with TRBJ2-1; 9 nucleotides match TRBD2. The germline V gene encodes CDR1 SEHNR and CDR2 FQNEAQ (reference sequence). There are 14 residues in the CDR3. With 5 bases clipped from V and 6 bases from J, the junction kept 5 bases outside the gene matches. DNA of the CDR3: TGTGCCAGCAGCAACGGACTAGCGCTCAATGAGCAGTTCTTC. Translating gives CASSNGLALNEQFF.

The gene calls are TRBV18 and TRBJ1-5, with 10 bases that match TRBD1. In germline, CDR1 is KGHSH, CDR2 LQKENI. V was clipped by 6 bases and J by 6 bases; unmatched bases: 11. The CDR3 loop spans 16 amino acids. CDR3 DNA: TGTGCCAGCTCTCAATCCGGGACAGGGGCGCCTCAGCCCCAGCATTTT. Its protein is CASSQSGTGAPQPQHF.

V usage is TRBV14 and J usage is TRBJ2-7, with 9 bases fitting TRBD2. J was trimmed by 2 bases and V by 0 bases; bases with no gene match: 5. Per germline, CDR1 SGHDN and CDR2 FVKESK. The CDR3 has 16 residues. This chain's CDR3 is CASSQEALAGPYEQYF. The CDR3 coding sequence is TGTGCCAGCAGCCAAGAAGCACTAGCGGGCCCCTACGAGCAGTACTTC.

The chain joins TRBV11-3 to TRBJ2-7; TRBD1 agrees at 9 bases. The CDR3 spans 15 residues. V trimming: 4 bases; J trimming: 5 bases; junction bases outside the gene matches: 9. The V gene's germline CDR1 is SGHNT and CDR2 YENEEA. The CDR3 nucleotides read TGTGCCAGCAGCTCCTGGGGACAGGGTATCCACGAGCAGTACTTC. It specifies CASSSWGQGIHEQYF.

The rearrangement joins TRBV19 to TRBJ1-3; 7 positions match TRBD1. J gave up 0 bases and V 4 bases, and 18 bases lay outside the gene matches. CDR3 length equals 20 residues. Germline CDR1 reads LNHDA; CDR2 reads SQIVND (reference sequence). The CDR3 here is CASSSPPLKTTGDSGNTIYF. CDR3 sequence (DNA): TGTGCCAGTAGTAGCCCTCCCTTAAAAACAACAGGGGACTCTGGAAACACCATATATTTT.

CDR3 sequence: CASSQSTDTQYF. For the CDR3, the DNA is TGTGCCAGCAGCCAGAGCACAGATACGCAGTATTTT. The chain combines TRBV21-1 with TRBJ2-3; TRBD1 is taken as the D call from the table, unchecked against the DNA. TRBV21-1 is deemed a pseudogene. The length of the CDR3 is 12 residues.

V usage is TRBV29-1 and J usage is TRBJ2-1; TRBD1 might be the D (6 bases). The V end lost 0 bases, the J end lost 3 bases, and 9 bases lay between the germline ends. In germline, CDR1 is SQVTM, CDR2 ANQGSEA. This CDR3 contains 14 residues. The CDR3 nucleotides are TGCAGCGTTGAAGAGGGGACATACTACAATGAGCAGTTCTTC. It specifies CSVEEGTYYNEQFF.

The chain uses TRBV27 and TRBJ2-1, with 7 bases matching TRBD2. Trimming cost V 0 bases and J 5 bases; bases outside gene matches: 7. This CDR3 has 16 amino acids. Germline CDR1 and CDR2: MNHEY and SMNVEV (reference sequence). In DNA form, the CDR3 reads TGTGCCAGCAGTTTATCTCCTAGCGGAAGGAACAATGAGCAGTTCTTC. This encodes CASSLSPSGRNNEQFF.

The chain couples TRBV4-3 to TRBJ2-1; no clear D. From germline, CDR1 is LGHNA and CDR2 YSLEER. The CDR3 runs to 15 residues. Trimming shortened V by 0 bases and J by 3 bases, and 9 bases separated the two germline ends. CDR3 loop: CASSQEGDCYNEQFF. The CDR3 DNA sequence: TGCGCCAGCAGCCAAGAAGGTGACTGCTACAATGAGCAGTTCTTC.

The CDR3 spells CAWSGGGAETTTYEQYF. The CDR3 DNA reads as TGTGCCTGGAGTGGGGGGGGCGCGGAGACTACAACCTACGAGCAGTACTTC. The chain has TRBV30 and TRBJ2-7; possibly TRBD2 for D (7 bases). This CDR3 has 17 amino acids. Trimming took off 1 base at V and 2 bases at J, with 21 bases between the two ends. Germline V gene lookup returns CDR1 GTSNPN and CDR2 SVGIG (reference sequence).

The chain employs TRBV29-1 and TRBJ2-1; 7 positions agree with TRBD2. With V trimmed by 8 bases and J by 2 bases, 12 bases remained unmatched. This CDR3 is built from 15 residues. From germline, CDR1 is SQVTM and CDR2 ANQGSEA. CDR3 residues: CSWGPYLAAYNEQFF. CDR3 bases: TGCAGCTGGGGCCCGTATCTAGCGGCCTACAATGAGCAGTTCTTC.